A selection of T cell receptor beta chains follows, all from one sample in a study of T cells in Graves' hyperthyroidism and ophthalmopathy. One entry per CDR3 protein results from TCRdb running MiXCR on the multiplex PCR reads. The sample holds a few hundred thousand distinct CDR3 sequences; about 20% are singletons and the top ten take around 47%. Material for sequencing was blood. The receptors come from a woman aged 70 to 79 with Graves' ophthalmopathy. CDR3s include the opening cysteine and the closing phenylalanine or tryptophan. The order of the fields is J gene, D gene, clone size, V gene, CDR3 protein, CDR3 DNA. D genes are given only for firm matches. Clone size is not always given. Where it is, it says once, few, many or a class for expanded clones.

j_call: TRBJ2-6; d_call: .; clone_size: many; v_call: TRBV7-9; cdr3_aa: CASTFGGGRSGANVLTF; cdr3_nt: TGTGCCAGCACCTTTGGAGGGGGCAGGTCTGGGGCCAACGTCCTGACTTTC
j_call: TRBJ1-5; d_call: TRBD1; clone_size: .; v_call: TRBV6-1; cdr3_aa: CASSPPGGSHDQPQHF; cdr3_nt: TGTGCCAGCAGTCCGCCAGGGGGCAGTCATGATCAGCCCCAGCATTTT
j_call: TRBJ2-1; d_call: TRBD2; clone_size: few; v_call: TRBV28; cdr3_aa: CASSLNLGAGGQVEQFF; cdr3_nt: TGTGCCAGCAGTCTCAATCTAGGAGCGGGAGGGCAAGTGGAGCAGTTCTTC
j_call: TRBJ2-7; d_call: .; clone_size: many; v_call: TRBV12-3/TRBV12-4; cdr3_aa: CASSSTTGTEQYF; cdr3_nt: TGTGCCAGCAGTTCAACCACAGGGACCGAGCAGTACTTC
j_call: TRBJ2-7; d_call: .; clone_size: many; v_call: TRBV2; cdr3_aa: CASTEPKGEQYF; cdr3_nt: TGTGCCAGCACCGAGCCCAAGGGCGAGCAGTACTTC
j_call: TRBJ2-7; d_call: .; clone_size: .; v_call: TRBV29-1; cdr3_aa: CSVRVLGNSYEQYF; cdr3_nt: TGCAGCGTTAGAGTCCTAGGGAATTCCTACGAGCAGTACTTC
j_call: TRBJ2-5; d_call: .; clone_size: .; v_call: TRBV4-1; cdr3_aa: CASSQGGRGGQETQYF; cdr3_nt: TGCGCCAGCAGCCAAGGAGGGCGTGGAGGGCAAGAGACCCAGTACTTC
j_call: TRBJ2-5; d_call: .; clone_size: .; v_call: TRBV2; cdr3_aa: CACSDNVPRTQYF; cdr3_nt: TGTGCCTGCAGTGATAATGTGCCGCGGACCCAGTACTTC
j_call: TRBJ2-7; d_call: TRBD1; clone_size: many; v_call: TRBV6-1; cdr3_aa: CASSAWDRGTYEQYF; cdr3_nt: TGTGCCAGCAGTGCCTGGGACAGGGGGACCTACGAGCAGTACTTC
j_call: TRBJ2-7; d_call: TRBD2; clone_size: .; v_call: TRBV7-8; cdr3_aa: CASSNSGRPSYEQYF; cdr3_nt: TGTGCCAGCAGCAATAGCGGGAGGCCCTCCTACGAGCAGTACTTC
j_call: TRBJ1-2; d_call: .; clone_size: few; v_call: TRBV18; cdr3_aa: CASSTQVTNYGYTF; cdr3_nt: TGTGCCAGCTCAACACAGGTTACTAACTATGGCTACACCTTC
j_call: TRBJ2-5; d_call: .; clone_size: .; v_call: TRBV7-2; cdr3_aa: CASSLGYGRQETQYF; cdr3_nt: TGTGCCAGCAGCTTAGGGTACGGACGTCAAGAGACCCAGTACTTC
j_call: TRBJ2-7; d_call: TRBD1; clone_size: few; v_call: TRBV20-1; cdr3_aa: CSAHPGGQGAYEQYF; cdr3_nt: TGCAGTGCCCACCCGGGGGGACAGGGGGCCTACGAGCAGTACTTC
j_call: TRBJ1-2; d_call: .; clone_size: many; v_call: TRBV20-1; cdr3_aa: CSAHPSGNSYGYTF; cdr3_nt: TGCAGTGCCCACCCGTCGGGAAACTCCTATGGCTACACCTTC
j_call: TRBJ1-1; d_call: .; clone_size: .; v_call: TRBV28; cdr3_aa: CASSFFREASF; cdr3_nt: TGTGCCAGCAGTTTCTTTAGGGAAGCTTCCTTT
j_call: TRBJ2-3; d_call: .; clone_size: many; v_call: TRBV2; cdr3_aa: CASSTDAVVTDTQYF; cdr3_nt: TGTGCCAGCAGCACCGACGCGGTGGTAACAGATACGCAGTATTTT
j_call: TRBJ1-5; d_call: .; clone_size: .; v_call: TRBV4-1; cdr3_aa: CASSEGGLGARRNQPQHF; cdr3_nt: TGCGCCAGCAGCGAAGGGGGTCTGGGGGCCAGGAGAAATCAGCCCCAGCATTTT
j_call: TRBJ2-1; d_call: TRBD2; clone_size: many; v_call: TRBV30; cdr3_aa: CAWSVGSGRAGEQFF; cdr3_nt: TGTGCCTGGAGTGTAGGTAGCGGGAGGGCAGGTGAGCAGTTCTTC
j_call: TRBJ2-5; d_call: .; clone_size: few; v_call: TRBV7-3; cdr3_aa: CASSLTGSSQETQYF; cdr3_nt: TGTGCCAGCAGCTTAACGGGATCCTCCCAAGAGACCCAGTACTTC
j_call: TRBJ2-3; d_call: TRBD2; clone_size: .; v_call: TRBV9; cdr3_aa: CASSVEGGRAADTQYF; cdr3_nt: TGTGCCAGCAGCGTAGAAGGCGGGAGAGCCGCAGATACGCAGTATTTT
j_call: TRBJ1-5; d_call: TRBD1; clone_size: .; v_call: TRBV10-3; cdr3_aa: CAISDGDSEPQHF; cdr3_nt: TGTGCCATCAGTGACGGGGACAGTGAGCCCCAGCATTTT
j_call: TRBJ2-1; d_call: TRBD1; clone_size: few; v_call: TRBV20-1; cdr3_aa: CSARDSAGGYNEQFF; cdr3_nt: TGCAGTGCTAGAGATTCGGCAGGGGGCTACAATGAGCAGTTCTTC
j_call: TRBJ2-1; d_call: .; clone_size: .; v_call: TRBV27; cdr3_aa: CASSPIAEWIYNEQFF; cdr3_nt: TGTGCCAGCAGTCCTATAGCGGAGTGGATATACAATGAGCAGTTCTTC
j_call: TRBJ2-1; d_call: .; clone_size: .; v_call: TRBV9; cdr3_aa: CASSARTMIGEQFF; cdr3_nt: TGTGCCAGCAGCGCCCGAACTATGATTGGAGAGCAGTTCTTC
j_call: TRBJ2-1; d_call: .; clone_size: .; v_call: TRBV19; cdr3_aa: CASGPSSYNEQFF; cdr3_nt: TGTGCCAGCGGGCCGAGCTCCTACAATGAGCAGTTCTTC
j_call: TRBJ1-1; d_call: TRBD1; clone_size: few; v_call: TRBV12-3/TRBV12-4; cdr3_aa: CASLPGTDNTEAFF; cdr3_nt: TGTGCCAGCCTTCCGGGGACAGACAACACTGAAGCTTTCTTT
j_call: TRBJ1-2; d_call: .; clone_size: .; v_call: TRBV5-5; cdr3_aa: CASSLAGRDVYTF; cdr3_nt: TGTGCCAGCAGCTTGGCCGGGCGGGATGTATACACCTTC
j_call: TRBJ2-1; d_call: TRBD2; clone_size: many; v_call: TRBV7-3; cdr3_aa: CASSLTGLAGNEQFF; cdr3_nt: TGTGCCAGCAGCCTTACCGGACTAGCGGGAAATGAGCAGTTCTTC
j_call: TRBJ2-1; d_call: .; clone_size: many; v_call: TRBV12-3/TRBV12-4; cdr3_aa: CASSLEAREEQFF; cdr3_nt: TGTGCCAGCAGTTTAGAGGCGCGAGAGGAGCAGTTCTTC
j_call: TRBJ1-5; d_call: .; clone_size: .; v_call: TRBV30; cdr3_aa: CAWSADPGLEPQHF; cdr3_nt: TGTGCCTGGAGTGCCGATCCGGGTCTTGAGCCCCAGCATTTT
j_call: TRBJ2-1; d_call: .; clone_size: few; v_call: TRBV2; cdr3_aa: CASSLGGRGIYNEQFF; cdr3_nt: TGTGCCAGCAGCCTGGGAGGCCGAGGGATCTACAATGAGCAGTTCTTC
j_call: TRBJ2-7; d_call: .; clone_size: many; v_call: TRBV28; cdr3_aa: CASSSPHGTYEQYF; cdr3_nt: TGTGCCAGCAGTTCCCCTCACGGAACCTACGAGCAGTACTTC
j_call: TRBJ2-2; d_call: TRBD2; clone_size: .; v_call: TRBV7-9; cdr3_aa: CASSPGVGQAGVPGELFF; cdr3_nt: TGCGCCAGCAGCCCCGGCGTAGGTCAAGCGGGGGTACCTGGGGAGCTGTTTTTT
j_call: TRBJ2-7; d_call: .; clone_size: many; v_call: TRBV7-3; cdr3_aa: CASSLTYKEAYEQYF; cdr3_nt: TGTGCCAGCAGCTTAACGTATAAGGAAGCCTACGAGCAGTACTTC
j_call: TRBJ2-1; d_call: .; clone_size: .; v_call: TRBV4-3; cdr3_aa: CASSQGVGDYNEQFF; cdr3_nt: TGCGCCAGCAGCCAAGGAGTTGGGGACTACAATGAGCAGTTCTTC
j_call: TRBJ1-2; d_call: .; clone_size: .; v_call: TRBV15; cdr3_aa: CDTSGLLGEGPLGYTF; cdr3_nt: TGTGACACCAGCGGCCTCCTTGGGGAGGGGCCGCTTGGCTACACCTTC
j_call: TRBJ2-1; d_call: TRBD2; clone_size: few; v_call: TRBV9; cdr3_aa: CASSVGQGGEGEQFF; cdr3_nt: TGTGCCAGCAGCGTAGGTCAGGGAGGGGAGGGTGAGCAGTTCTTC
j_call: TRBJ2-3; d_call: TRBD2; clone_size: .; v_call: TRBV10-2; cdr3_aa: CASGSLAGATDTQYF; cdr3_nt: TGCGCCAGCGGGAGTCTAGCGGGAGCTACAGATACGCAGTATTTT
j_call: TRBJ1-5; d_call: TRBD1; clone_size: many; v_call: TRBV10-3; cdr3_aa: CAISEGAGGGQPQHF; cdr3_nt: TGTGCCATCAGTGAGGGTGCAGGGGGCGGTCAGCCCCAGCATTTT
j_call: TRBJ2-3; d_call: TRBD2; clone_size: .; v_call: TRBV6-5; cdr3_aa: CASSSVAGVRTNTQYF; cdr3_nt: TGTGCCAGCAGTTCAGTGGCGGGAGTCCGCACAAATACGCAGTATTTT
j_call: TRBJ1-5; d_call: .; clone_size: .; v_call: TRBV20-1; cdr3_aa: CSAFVSGINQPQHF; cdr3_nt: TGCAGTGCTTTTGTCTCCGGCATCAATCAGCCCCAGCATTTT
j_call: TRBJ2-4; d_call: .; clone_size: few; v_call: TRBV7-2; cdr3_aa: CASSLWTPLAKNIQYF; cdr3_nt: TGTGCCAGCAGCTTATGGACACCCCTAGCCAAAAACATTCAGTACTTC
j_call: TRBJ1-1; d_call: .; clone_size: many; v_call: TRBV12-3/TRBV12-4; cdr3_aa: CASSSNRRMNTEAFF; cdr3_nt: TGTGCCAGCAGTTCAAACAGGAGAATGAACACTGAAGCTTTCTTT
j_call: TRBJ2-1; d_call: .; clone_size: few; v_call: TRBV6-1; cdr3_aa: CASRPRHTVFYNEQFF; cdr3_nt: TGTGCCAGCAGGCCCCGACACACCGTTTTCTACAATGAGCAGTTCTTC
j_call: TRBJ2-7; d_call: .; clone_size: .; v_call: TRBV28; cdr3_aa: CASSFSVGTDTFEQYF; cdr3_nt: TGTGCCAGCAGTTTTTCCGTCGGGACTGATACTTTCGAGCAGTACTTC
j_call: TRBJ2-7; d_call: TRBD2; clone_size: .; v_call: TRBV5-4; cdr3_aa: CASSRRGGRADEQYF; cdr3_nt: TGTGCCAGCAGCCGGCGGGGCGGGAGGGCCGACGAGCAGTACTTC
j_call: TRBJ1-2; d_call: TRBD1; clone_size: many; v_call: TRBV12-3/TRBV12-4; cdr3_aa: CASRPTGQGMGGYTF; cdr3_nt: TGTGCCAGCAGACCGACGGGACAGGGAATGGGTGGCTACACCTTC
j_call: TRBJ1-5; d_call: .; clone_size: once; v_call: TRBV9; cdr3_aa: CAGSVAGNDQPQHF; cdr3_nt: TGTGCCGGCAGCGTAGCTGGGAACGATCAGCCCCAGCATTTT
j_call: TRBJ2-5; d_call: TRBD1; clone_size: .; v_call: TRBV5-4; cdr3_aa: CASSLPGQGQETQYF; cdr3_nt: TGTGCCAGCAGCTTACCGGGACAGGGGCAAGAGACCCAGTACTTC
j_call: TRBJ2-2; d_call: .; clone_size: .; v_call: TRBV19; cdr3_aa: CASSIGKGGKSTGELFF; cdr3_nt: TGTGCCAGTAGTATAGGAAAAGGGGGGAAGAGCACCGGGGAGCTGTTTTTT
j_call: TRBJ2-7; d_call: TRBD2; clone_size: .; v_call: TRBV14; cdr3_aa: CASSGLTSGRASEQYF; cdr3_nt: TGTGCCAGCAGCGGCCTAACTAGCGGGAGGGCTAGCGAGCAGTACTTC
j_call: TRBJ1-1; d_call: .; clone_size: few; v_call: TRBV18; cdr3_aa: CASSPRQLNTEAFF; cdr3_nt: TGTGCCAGCTCACCAAGGCAGCTGAACACTGAAGCTTTCTTT
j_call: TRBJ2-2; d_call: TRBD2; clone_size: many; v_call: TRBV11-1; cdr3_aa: CASSLDRGGSGTGELFF; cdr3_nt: TGTGCCAGCAGCTTAGACCGCGGCGGGAGCGGAACCGGGGAGCTGTTTTTT
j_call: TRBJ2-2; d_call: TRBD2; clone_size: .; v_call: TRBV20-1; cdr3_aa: CSACLSGVTGELFF; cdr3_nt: TGCAGTGCCTGCCTAAGCGGGGTAACCGGGGAGCTGTTTTTT
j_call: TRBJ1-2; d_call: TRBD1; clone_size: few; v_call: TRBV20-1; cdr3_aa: CSASRTGTVDNYGYTF; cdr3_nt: TGCAGTGCCAGCCGAACCGGGACAGTGGATAACTATGGCTACACCTTC
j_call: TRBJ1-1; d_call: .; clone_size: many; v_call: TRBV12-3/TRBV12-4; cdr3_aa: CASSLARTPTTEAFF; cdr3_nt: TGTGCCAGCAGTTTAGCGAGGACCCCCACCACTGAAGCTTTCTTT
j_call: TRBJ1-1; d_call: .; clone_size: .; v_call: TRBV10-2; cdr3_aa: CASSNLKNTEAFF; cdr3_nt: TGCGCCAGCAGTAACCTTAAGAACACTGAAGCTTTCTTT